This paragraph reports one TCR beta chain. Its antigen remains unknown. V gave up 3 bases and J gave up 2 bases; unmatched junction bases: 3. CDR1 and CDR2 (germline): MRHNA, SNTAGT. The CDR3 loop spans 14 amino acids. The data were taken from a study of cytomegalovirus exposure and HLA in healthy donors. Study-wide results and caveats: Sequencing likely caused a cluster of highly shared sequence variants.

Both 60 Vbeta primers and 13 Jbeta primers went into the PCR. Repertoires were generated with immunoSEQ multiplex PCR, while TCRdb's copy carries only in-frame clones and drops some. Of 100,000 to 150,000 clones in the sample, roughly 74% were seen once. The sample consisted of PBMCs. The receptor was isolated from a woman in her forties or fifties in good health and CMV-seropositive. The V and J genes are TRBV6-4 and TRBJ2-5; 7 bases are a match to TRBD1. CDR3 amino acids: CASSEETGQETQYF. Here the CDR3 DNA reads TGTGCCAGCAGTGAAGAGACAGGGCAAGAGACCCAGTACTTC.